Each of the 31 T cell receptor beta chains below was sequenced from the same sample in a study of T cell repertoires in cytomegalovirus infection. A single record per CDR3 protein comes from TCRdb applying MiXCR to the reads. The sample consists of roughly 340,000 distinct CDR3 sequences, under 35% of them appearing once. These TCRs' antigens remain unknown. Material: cultured PBMCs, obtained from culture after CMV antigen stimulation. The receptors come from a human donor in good health (CMV status not recorded). Some clones in this sample may be carry-over from other donors' samples.

V usage is TRBV6-6 and J usage is TRBJ1-1; TRBD1 might be the D (5 bases). The CDR3 sequence is 15 residues long. V lost 0 bases and J lost 5, with 13 bases in between. In germline, CDR1 is MNHNY, CDR2 SVGAGI (reference sequence). The CDR3 spells CASSYSGGKGTEAFF. The CDR3 bases are TGTGCCAGCAGTTACTCCGGGGGGAAGGGGACTGAAGCTTTCTTT.

The chain has TRBV18 and TRBJ1-4; 7 bases map to TRBD1. The ends lost 6 bases at V and 0 bases at J; junction bases unmatched: 7. Germline CDR1 is KGHSH and CDR2 is LQKENI. This CDR3 is built from 16 residues. CDR3 sequence (DNA): TGTGCCAGCTCGGAGGGGGCCCCCGCAACTAATGAAAAACTGTTTTTT. This translates into CASSEGAPATNEKLFF.

This sequence joins TRBV20-1 and TRBJ1-2; D not resolved. Germline-derived CDR1 and CDR2 are DFQATT and SNEGSKA (reference sequence). Deletions cut 5 bases from V and 2 bases from J, with 9 bases between. The length of the CDR3 is 12 residues. CDR3 in DNA: TGCAGTGCTCCCCTCCTGAACTATGGCTACACCTTC. The encoded protein is CSAPLLNYGYTF.

V usage is TRBV7-9 and J usage is TRBJ2-7; 7 bases map to TRBD2. The germline V gene encodes CDR1 SEHNR and CDR2 FQNEAQ (reference sequence). Trimming took 1 base from V and 2 from J; bases not matched to a gene: 8. There are 16 residues in the CDR3. CDR3 in DNA: TGTGCCAGCAGCTTAGTCCCCGGGGGGTGGCCCTACGAGCAGTACTTC. It encodes CASSLVPGGWPYEQYF.

This clonotype was detected a few times. V gene TRBV19 combines with J gene TRBJ2-7; D gene uncertain. From germline, CDR1 is LNHDA and CDR2 SQIVND (reference sequence). Deletions cut 5 bases from V and 2 bases from J, with 7 bases between. The CDR3 length is 12 residues. CDR3 residues: CASSQSAYEQYF. The CDR3 bases are TGTGCCAGTAGTCAGTCAGCCTACGAGCAGTACTTC.

This chain uses TRBV27 with TRBJ2-1, with D possibly being TRBD1 or TRBD2 (5 bases each). V was trimmed by 5 bases and J by 10 bases, leaving 12 bases between them. This CDR3 has 12 amino acids. Germline V gene data show CDR1 as MNHEY and CDR2 as SMNVEV (reference sequence). Here the CDR3 DNA reads TGTGCCAGCAGTCCTATGTGGGACGAGCAGTTCTTC. It translates to CASSPMWDEQFF.

This clonotype appeared many times. The chain recombines TRBV7-2 with TRBJ2-3, with 14 bases that match TRBD2. Germline values: CDR1 SGHTA, CDR2 FQGNSA. With V trimmed by 5 bases and J by 4 bases, 2 bases remained unmatched. CDR3 length: 15 amino acids. The DNA of the CDR3 is TGTGCCAGCAGCACGACTAGCGGGAGGGCAGATACGCAGTATTTT. Translating gives CASSTTSGRADTQYF.

This chain connects TRBV28 to TRBJ1-2; D not certain. CDR1 and CDR2 from the germline V gene are MDHEN and SYDVKM. The CDR3 consists of 11 residues. Between the trimmed V and J ends, which lost 3 bases and 8 bases, there was a span of 7 bases. The CDR3: CASSFREGYTF. The DNA for the CDR3 is TGTGCCAGCAGTTTTAGGGAGGGCTACACCTTC.

This clonotype occurred a few times. This chain uses TRBV5-1 with TRBJ2-3; D remains ambiguous. CDR1 and CDR2 (germline): SGHRS, YFSETQ. The CDR3 loop spans 15 amino acids. Trimming took 2 bases from V and 2 from J, leaving 12 bases between them. The CDR3 sequence is CASSFGPGNTDTQYF. In nucleotides, the CDR3 is TGCGCCAGCAGCTTCGGACCGGGTAACACAGATACGCAGTATTTT.

The sample holds a few counts of this clonotype. V is TRBV7-6 and J is TRBJ2-7; tentative D call: TRBD2 (5 bases). This CDR3 is built from 13 residues. The V end was cut by 4 bases, the J end by 6 bases, with 13 bases between. Germline V gene lookup returns CDR1 SGHVS and CDR2 FNYEAQ. CDR3 DNA sequence: TGTGCCAGCAGCTCCTCCCAAGAGGGCGAGCAGTACTTC. Translating it yields CASSSSQEGEQYF.

CDR3 loop: CASSESRSGTGGIGDAFF. Written as DNA, the CDR3 is TGTGCCAGCAGTGAATCCCGAAGTGGGACAGGGGGGATAGGTGACGCTTTCTTT. This chain uses TRBV2 with TRBJ1-1; TRBD1 matches at 11 bases. The V gene's germline CDR1 is SNHLY and CDR2 FYNNEI. The CDR3 is made up of 18 amino acids. Trimming cost V 2 bases and J 11 bases; bases outside gene matches: 19. Full variable domain (remainder filled in from reference TRBV2 and TRBJ1-1): EPEVTQTPSHQVTQMGQEVILRCVPISNHLYFYWYRQILGQKVEFLVSFYNNEISEKSEIFDDQFSVERPDGSNFTLKIRSTKLEDSAMYFCASSESRSGTGGIGDAFFGQGTRLTVV.

The table lists this clonotype with a few counts. The rearrangement links TRBV7-2 to TRBJ1-3; no firm D call. The CDR3 runs 16 residues. The ends were cut back, 1 base at V and 4 bases at J, with 14 bases in the middle. In germline, CDR1 is SGHTA, CDR2 FQGNSA. CDR3 in amino acids: CASSLGGPGVGNTIYF. The DNA for the CDR3 is TGTGCCAGCAGCTTAGGAGGGCCGGGAGTCGGAAACACCATATATTTT.

This clonotype has more than one count but fewer than ten. The chain uses TRBV7-8 and TRBJ2-2; 11 bases agree with TRBD2. The trim removed 1 base at V and 0 bases at J, leaving 4 bases unmatched. This CDR3 is built from 18 residues. Germline CDR1 is SGHVS and CDR2 is FQNEAQ. The CDR3 nucleotides are TGTGCCAGCAGCTTAGGACTAGCGGGGTTCGCGAACACCGGGGAGCTGTTTTTT. Amino acid sequence: CASSLGLAGFANTGELFF.

The chain employs TRBV4-1 and TRBJ2-5; D not resolved. V lost 0 bases to trimming and J lost 5 bases, with 13 bases between them. The CDR3 has 15 amino acids. Germline V gene lookup returns CDR1 MGHRA and CDR2 YSYEKL. The CDR3 sequence is CASSQDPGFGETQYF. CDR3 DNA sequence: TGCGCCAGCAGCCAAGATCCGGGCTTTGGGGAGACCCAGTACTTC.

The chain uses TRBV4-2 and TRBJ2-1, with D perhaps being TRBD1 or TRBD2 (6 bases each). V dropped 0 bases and J dropped 6 bases, with 12 bases sitting between them. The germline CDR1 and CDR2 sequences are LGHNA and YNFKEQ. The CDR3 length is 15 residues. CDR3 bases: TGTGCCAGCAGCCAAGATCAAGGAGGGGGCAATGAGCAGTTCTTC. Its protein is CASSQDQGGGNEQFF.

This clonotype was picked up a small number of times. The chain links TRBV19 to TRBJ2-1; no reliable D call. Germline V gene lookup returns CDR1 LNHDA and CDR2 SQIVND (reference sequence). V was clipped by 6 bases and J by 4 bases, with 7 bases between them. There are 12 residues in the CDR3. CDR3 in amino acids: CASRDGYNEQFF. CDR3 sequence (DNA): TGTGCCAGTAGAGACGGGTACAATGAGCAGTTCTTC.

A single count supports this clonotype. The chain has TRBV6-1 and TRBJ2-7, with D possibly being TRBD2 (5 bases). Deletions cut 1 base from V and 7 bases from J, with 11 bases between. Germline-derived CDR1 and CDR2 are MNHNS and SASEGT. CDR3 length: 13 residues. The CDR3 region has the DNA TGTGCCAGCAGTGAAGTGGCTACGGGGGAGCAGTACTTC. This codes for CASSEVATGEQYF.

The chain carries TRBV20-1 and TRBJ2-3, with 9 nucleotides matching TRBD2. V shed 3 bases, J shed 3 bases, and the junction held 4 bases outside the gene matches. The CDR3 consists of 14 residues. Per germline, CDR1 DFQATT and CDR2 SNEGSKA (reference sequence). The CDR3 spells CSASWREGTDTQYF. Here the CDR3 DNA reads TGCAGTGCTAGCTGGCGGGAGGGGACAGATACGCAGTATTTT.

The CDR3 region is CASSLRAPGQGGNQPQHF. The CDR3 nucleotides are TGTGCCAGCAGTTTACGGGCCCCGGGACAGGGGGGGAATCAGCCCCAGCATTTT. This chain connects TRBV12-3 or TRBV12-4 to TRBJ1-5; 11 bases agree with TRBD1. The CDR3 has 18 amino acids. V trimming: 2 bases; J trimming: 4 bases; junction bases outside the gene matches: 10.

J is TRBJ2-3 and V is TRBV19; 14 nucleotides match TRBD2. V lost 4 bases to trimming and J lost 6 bases; unmatched junction nucleotides: 9. The germline V gene encodes CDR1 LNHDA and CDR2 SQIVND (reference sequence). The length of the CDR3 is 17 residues. CDR3 sequence reads: CASSRGLAGGRSDTQYF. The CDR3, as DNA: TGTGCCAGTAGTAGAGGACTAGCGGGGGGCCGGAGTGATACGCAGTATTTT.

The rearrangement uses TRBV6-2 or TRBV6-3 and TRBJ1-1; 7 bases line up with TRBD1. CDR1 MNHEY and CDR2 SVGEGT come from the germline V gene. The CDR3 has 12 residues. Trimming took 4 bases from V and 6 from J; bases not matched to a gene: 2. The DNA for the CDR3 is TGTGCCAGCAGTTCCCAGGGGGCTGAAGCTTTCTTT. It codes for CASSSQGAEAFF.

The sample holds a few counts of this clonotype. The V gene is TRBV6-8, the J gene TRBJ1-2; possible D gene TRBD1, 6 bases. Trimming left V 2 bases short and J 1 base short, with 8 bases between. Germline V CDR1 and CDR2: MNHGY, SAAAGT. This CDR3 is 14 amino acids long. DNA for the CDR3: TGTGCCAGCAGTTACAGGGGGGATAACTATGGCTACACCTTC. Residues: CASSYRGDNYGYTF.

This clonotype has only a few counts. The chain employs TRBV19 and TRBJ2-1; D might be TRBD1 (6 bases). Trimming removed 6 bases from V and 9 bases from J, with 21 bases in between. The CDR3 sequence is 15 residues long. Germline CDR1 is LNHDA and CDR2 is SQIVND (reference sequence). In DNA form, the CDR3 reads TGTGCCAGTAGCAGGGGACGTATTCTATCGGGTGAGCAGTTCTTC. Translated: CASSRGRILSGEQFF.

The CDR3 reads CASSEPRGGLNNEQFF. The CDR3 bases are TGTGCCAGCAGTGAACCCCGGGGGGGGCTCAACAATGAGCAGTTCTTC. The chain recombines TRBV2 with TRBJ2-1; 8 nucleotides agree with TRBD2. This CDR3 has 16 residues. Germline values: CDR1 SNHLY, CDR2 FYNNEI. Trimming cost V 2 bases and J 5 bases; bases outside gene matches: 8.

This clonotype was detected once. The chain couples TRBV7-3 to TRBJ2-1; the D gene is possibly TRBD2 (6 bases). V lost 4 bases and J 4 bases, leaving 26 bases between the germline ends. Germline CDR1 and CDR2: SGHTA and FQGTGA. The CDR3 covers 19 residues. The CDR3, as DNA: TGTGCCAGCAGCTCCCGAAAACGTCCAGGACTAACTAATTACAATGAGCAGTTCTTC. Its translation: CASSSRKRPGLTNYNEQFF.

The chain uses TRBV19 and TRBJ1-5, with TRBD1 matching over 11 bases. The CDR3 consists of 17 residues. Germline values: CDR1 LNHDA, CDR2 SQIVND (reference sequence). V shed 8 bases, J shed 4 bases, and the junction held 13 bases outside the gene matches. The CDR3 reads CASGRDRGLLGNQPQHF. As DNA, the CDR3 is TGTGCCAGTGGCCGGGACAGGGGGTTATTGGGGAATCAGCCCCAGCATTTT.

CDR3 protein: CASSFRSANTGELFF. The CDR3 DNA sequence: TGCGCCAGCAGCTTTAGGTCGGCGAACACCGGGGAGCTGTTTTTT. V gene TRBV5-1 combines with J gene TRBJ2-2, with D unresolved. V lost 2 bases and J lost 0, with 8 bases in between. The CDR3 extends over 15 amino acids. Germline V gene data show CDR1 as SGHRS and CDR2 as YFSETQ. The variable domain in full, completed from reference TRBV5-1 and TRBJ2-2, reads KAGVTQTPRYLIKTRGQQVTLSCSPISGHRSVSWYQQTPGQGLQFLFEYFSETQRNKGNFPGRFSGRQFSNSRSEMNVSTLELGDSALYLCASSFRSANTGELFFGEGSRLTVL.

This clonotype was seen a handful of times. This chain links TRBV19 with TRBJ1-1; D is possibly TRBD1 (6 bases). V lost 5 bases and J 4 bases, leaving 17 bases between the germline ends. Germline CDR1 and CDR2: LNHDA and SQIVND (reference sequence). This CDR3 is built from 15 residues. The CDR3 DNA sequence: TGTGCCAGTAGTGCCTGGACTGGAGGGGGCACTGAAGCTTTCTTT. Translation gives CASSAWTGGGTEAFF.

This clonotype was picked up many times. The chain links TRBV11-3 to TRBJ1-1, with D possibly matching TRBD1 (5 bases). CDR1 is SGHNT, CDR2 YENEEA, per germline. This CDR3 has 14 amino acids. V shed 2 bases and J shed 1 base, with 8 bases lying between them. Here the CDR3 reads CASSLRGANTEAFF. As DNA, the CDR3 is TGTGCCAGCAGCTTAAGAGGGGCGAACACTGAAGCTTTCTTT.

The J gene is TRBJ2-2, the V gene TRBV5-6; unclear D gene. Germline lookup yields CDR1 SGHDT and CDR2 YYEEEE. The CDR3 spans 16 residues. V dropped 0 bases and J dropped 1 base, with 10 bases sitting between them. CDR3 loop: CASSLEVRENTGELFF. CDR3 nucleotides: TGTGCCAGCAGCTTGGAAGTGCGTGAGAACACCGGGGAGCTGTTTTTT. The full variable domain, with the rest looked up from reference TRBV5-6 and TRBJ2-2, is DAGVTQSPTHLIKTRGQQVTLRCSPKSGHDTVSWYQQALGQGPQFIFQYYEEEERQRGNFPDRFSGHQFPNYSSELNVNALLLGDSALYLCASSLEVRENTGELFFGEGSRLTVL.

The chain links TRBV2 to TRBJ1-3, with a weak D call TRBD1 (5 bases). Per the germline V gene, CDR1 is SNHLY and CDR2 is FYNNEI. CDR3 length: 16 residues. V lost 7 bases, J lost 0 bases, and 16 bases lay in between. CDR3 in amino acids: CASTEYRQNSGNTIYF. DNA for the CDR3: TGTGCCAGCACTGAGTACAGGCAAAACTCTGGAAACACCATATATTTT.